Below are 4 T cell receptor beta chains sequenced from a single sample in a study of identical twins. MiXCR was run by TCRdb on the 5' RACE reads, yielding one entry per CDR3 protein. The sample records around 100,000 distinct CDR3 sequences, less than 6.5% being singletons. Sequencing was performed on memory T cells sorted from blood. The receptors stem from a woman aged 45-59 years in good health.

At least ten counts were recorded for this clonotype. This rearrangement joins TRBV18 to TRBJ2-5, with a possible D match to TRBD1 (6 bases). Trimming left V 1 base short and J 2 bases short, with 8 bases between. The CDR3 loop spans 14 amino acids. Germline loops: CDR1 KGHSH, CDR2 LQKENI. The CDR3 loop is CASSPRTVQETQYF. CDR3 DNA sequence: TGTGCCAGCTCACCACGGACAGTTCAAGAGACCCAGTACTTC. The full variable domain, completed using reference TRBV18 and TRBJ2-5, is NAGVMQNPRHLVRRRGQEARLRCSPMKGHSHVYWYRQLPEEGLKFMVYLQKENIIDESGMPKERFSAEFPKEGPSILRIQQVVRGDSAAYFCASSPRTVQETQYFGPGTRLLVL.

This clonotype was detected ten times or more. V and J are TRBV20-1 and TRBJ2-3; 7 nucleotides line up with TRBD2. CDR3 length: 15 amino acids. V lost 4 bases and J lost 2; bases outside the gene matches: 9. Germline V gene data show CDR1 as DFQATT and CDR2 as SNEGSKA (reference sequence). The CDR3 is CSAKKAGRDTDTQYF. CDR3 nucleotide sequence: TGCAGTGCTAAAAAAGCGGGACGGGACACAGATACGCAGTATTTT.

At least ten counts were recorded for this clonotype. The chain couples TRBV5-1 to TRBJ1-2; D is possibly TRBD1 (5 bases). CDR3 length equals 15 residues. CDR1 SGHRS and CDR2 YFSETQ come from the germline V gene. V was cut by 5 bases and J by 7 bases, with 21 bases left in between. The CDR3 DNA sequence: TGCGCCAGCAGTATAACCTCGGACAACGTAGGTGGCTACACCTTC. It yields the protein CASSITSDNVGGYTF.

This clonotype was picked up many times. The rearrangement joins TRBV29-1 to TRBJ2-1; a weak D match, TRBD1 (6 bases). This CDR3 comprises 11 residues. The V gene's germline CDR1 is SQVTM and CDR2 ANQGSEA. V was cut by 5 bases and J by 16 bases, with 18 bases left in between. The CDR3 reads CSVSDRGGQFF. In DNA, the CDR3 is TGCAGCGTTTCCGACCGAGGGGGTCAATTCTTC.